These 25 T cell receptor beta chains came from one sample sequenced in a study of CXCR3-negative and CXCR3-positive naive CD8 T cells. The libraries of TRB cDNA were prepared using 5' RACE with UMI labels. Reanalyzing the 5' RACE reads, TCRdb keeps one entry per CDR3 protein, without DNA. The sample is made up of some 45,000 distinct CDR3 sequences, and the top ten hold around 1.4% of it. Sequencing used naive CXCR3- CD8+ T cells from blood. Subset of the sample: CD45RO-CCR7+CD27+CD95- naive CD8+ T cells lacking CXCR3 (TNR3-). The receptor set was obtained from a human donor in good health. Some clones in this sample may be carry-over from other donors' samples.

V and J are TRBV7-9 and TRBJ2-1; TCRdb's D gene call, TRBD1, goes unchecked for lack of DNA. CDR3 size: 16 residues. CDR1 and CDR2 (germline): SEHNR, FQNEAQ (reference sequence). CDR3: CASSWDRTVSYNEQFF.

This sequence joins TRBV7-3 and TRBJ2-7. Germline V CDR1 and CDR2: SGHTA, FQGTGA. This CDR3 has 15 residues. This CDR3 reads CASSLSAAKMDEQYF.

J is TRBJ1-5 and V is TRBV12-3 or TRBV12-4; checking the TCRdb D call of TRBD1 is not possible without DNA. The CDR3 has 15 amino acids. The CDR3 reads CASSPGPLSNQPQHF.

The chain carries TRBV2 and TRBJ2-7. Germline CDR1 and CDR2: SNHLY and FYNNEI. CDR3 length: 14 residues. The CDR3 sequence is CASIPSGSSYEQYF.

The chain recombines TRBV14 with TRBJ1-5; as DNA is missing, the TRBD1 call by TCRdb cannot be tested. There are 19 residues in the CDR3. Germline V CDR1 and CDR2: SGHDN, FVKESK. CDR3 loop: CASSQSFKGQGTSNQPQHF.

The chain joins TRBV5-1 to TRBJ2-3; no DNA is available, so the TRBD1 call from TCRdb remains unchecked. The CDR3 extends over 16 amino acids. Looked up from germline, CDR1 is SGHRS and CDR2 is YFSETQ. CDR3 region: CASSFPGRGSTDTQYF.

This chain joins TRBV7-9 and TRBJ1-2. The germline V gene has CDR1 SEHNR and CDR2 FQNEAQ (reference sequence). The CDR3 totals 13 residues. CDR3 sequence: CASSLGADYGYTF.

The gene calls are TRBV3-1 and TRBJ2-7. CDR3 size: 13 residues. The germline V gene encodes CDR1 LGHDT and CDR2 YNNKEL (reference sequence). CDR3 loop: CASSQVRNYEQYF.

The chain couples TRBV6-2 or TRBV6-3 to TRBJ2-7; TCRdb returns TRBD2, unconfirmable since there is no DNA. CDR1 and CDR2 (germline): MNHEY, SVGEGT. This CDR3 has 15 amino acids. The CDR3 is CASSLGGGPYYEQYF.

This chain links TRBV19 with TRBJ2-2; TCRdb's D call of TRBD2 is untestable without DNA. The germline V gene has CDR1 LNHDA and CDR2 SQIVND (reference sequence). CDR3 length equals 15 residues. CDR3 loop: CATKAGDYLRGELFF.

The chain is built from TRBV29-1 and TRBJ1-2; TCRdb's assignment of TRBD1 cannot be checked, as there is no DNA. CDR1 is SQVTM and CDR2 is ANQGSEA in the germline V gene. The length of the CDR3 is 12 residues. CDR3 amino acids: CSGEDSGDGYTF.

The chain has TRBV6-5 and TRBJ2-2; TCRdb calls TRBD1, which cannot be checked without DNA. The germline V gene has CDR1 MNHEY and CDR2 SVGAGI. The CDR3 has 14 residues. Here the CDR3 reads CASNPGPYTGELFF.

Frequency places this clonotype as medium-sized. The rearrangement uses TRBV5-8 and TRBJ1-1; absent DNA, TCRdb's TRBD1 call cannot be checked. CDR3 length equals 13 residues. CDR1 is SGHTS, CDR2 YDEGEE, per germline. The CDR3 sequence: CASSLGVTGEAFF.

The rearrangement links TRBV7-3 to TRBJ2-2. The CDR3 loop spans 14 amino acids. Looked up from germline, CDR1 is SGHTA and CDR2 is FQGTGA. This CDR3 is CASTKDGNTGELFF.

CDR3 residues: CATSDLTGTGELFF. The chain recombines TRBV24-1 with TRBJ2-2; the TRBD1 assignment by TCRdb is unverifiable without DNA. The CDR3 is 14 residues long. The V gene's germline CDR1 is KGHDR and CDR2 SFDVKD.

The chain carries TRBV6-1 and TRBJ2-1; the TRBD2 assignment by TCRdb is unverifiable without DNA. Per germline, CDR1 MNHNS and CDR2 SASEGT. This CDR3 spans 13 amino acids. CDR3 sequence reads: CASSLGTQNEQFF.

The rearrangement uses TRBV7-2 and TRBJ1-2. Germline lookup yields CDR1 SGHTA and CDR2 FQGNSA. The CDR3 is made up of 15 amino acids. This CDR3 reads CASSLDVQGPYGYTF.

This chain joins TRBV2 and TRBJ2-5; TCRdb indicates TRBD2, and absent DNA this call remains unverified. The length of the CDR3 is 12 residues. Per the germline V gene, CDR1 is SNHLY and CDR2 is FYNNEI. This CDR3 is CAIAGVQETQYF. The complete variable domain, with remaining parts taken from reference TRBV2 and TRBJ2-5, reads EPEVTQTPSHQVTQMGQEVILRCVPISNHLYFYWYRQILGQKVEFLVSFYNNEISEKSEIFDDQFSVERPDGSNFTLKIRSTKLEDSAMYFCAIAGVQETQYFGPGTRLLVL.

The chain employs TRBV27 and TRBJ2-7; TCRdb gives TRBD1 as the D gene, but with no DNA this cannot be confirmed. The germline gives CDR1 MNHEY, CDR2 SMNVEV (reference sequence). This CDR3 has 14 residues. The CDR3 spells CASSFRDSPYEQYF.

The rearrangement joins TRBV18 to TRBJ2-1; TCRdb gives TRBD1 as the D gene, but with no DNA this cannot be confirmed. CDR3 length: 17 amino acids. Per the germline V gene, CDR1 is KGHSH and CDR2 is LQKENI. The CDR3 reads CASSPGGTGATQNEQFF.

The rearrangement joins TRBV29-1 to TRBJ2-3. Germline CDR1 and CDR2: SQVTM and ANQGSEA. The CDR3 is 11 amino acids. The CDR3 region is CSVAGTDTQYF.

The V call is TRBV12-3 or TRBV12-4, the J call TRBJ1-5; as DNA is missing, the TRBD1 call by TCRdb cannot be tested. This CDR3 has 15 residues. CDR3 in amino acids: CASSPWGGPNQPQHF.

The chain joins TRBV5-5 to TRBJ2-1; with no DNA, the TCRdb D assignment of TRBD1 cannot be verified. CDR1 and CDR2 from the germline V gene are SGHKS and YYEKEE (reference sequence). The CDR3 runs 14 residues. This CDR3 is CASSPRGGGNEQFF.

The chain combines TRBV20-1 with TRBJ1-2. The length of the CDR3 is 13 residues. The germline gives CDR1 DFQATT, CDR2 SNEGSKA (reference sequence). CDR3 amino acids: CSARDRQNYGYTF.

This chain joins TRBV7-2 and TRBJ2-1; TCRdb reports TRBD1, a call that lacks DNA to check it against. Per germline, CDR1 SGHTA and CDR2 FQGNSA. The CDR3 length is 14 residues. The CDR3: CASSLGYGANEQFF.